The source of this T cell receptor (beta chain) is a study of CD8+ T cells in alopecia areata. Study at large: Grafts of skin from C3H/HeJ donors aged about 6-13 months with spontaneous alopecia went to female C3H/HeJ mice aged roughly 7-11 weeks. Study observations and caveats: Clonality was higher in lesional than normal scalp, especially in alopecia totalis/universalis. Patients displayed less clarity in TCR sharing than mice, a finding possibly related to HLA. Scalp repertoires also include resident alphabeta T cells from normal skin.

This clone was observed a handful of times. Its specificity is not known. Gene names denote mouse genes. From the germline J gene comes the end of the CDR3, since the read stops 4 residues before it. Extraction of RNA preceded its reverse transcription into cDNA, which served as the sequencing template. Measured with immunoSEQ multiplex PCR; TCRdb has only the in-frame clones, and not every one. The sample contains about 110,000 clones, none of them singletons. With 1 base clipped from V and 4 bases from J, the junction kept 4 bases outside the gene matches. CDR1 is NSQYPW, CDR2 LRSPGD, per germline (reference sequence). The CDR3 totals 17 residues.

V and J are TRBV1 and TRBJ2-1, with 13 bases aligning to TRBD2. What was sequenced was lesional skin. The sequence came from a C3H/HeJ mouse with alopecia areata. MHC haplotype of the strain: H2-k. The covered CDR3 bases are TGCACCTGCAGTGCAGCCCGGGACTGGGGGGGTTATGCT. This codes for CTCSAARDWGGYA. The full CDR3 protein reads CTCSAARDWGGYAEQFF.